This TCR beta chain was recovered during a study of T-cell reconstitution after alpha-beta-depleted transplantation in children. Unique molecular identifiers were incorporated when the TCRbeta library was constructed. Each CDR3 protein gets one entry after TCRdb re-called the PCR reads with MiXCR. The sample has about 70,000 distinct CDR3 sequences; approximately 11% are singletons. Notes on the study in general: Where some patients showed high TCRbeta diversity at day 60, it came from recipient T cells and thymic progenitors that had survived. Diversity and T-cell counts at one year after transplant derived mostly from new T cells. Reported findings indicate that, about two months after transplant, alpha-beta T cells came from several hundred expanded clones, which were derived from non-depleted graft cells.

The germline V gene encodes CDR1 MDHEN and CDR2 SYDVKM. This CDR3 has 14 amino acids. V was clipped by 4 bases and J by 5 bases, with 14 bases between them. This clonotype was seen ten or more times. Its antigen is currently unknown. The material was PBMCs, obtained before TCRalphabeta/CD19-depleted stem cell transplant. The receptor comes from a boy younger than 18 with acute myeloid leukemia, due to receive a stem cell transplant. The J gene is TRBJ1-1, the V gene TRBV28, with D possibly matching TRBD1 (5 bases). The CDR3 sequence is CASSSSGRRTEAFF. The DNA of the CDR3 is TGTGCCAGCAGTTCATCAGGGAGGAGAACTGAAGCTTTCTTT.